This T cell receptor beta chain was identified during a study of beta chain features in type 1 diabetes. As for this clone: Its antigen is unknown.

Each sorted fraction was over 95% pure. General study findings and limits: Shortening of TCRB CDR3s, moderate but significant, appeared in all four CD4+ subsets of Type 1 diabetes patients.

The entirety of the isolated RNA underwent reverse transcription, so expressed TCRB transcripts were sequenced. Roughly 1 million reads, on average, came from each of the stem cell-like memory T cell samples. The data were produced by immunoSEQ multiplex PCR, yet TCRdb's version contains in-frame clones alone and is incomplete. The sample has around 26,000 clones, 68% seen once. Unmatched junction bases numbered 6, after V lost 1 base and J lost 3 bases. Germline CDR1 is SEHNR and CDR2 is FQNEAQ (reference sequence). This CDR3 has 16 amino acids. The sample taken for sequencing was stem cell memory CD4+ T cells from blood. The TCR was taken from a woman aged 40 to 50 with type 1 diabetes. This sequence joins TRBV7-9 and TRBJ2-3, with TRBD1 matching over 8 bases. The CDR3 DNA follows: TGTGCCAGCAGCTTAGGGACAGGGTCGGGTACAGATACGCAGTATTTT. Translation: CASSLGTGSGTDTQYF.